This T cell receptor (beta chain) is drawn from a study of T cell responses to AZD1222 COVID-19 vaccine. The protocol was immunoSEQ multiplex PCR, while the TCRdb copy is restricted to in-frame clones and leaves out a portion. The sample carries 150,000 or so clones, about 90% recorded once. The V gene lost 4 bases and the J gene lost 5 bases, with 11 bases spanning the gap. The V gene's germline CDR1 is SEHNR and CDR2 FQNEAQ (reference sequence). This CDR3 has 13 residues. The sequences come from peripheral blood, collected 28 days after the second AZD1222 dose. The TCR was taken from an adult who received the AZD1222 COVID-19 vaccine. The chain recombines TRBV7-9 with TRBJ1-1; D gene uncertain. This CDR3 is CASSSTIGTEAFF. As DNA, the CDR3 is TGTGCCAGCAGCTCAACTATAGGGACTGAAGCTTTCTTT. The variable domain in full, completed from reference TRBV7-9 and TRBJ1-1, reads DTGVSQNPRHKITKRGQNVTFRCDPISEHNRLYWYRQTLGQGPEFLTYFQNEAQLEKSRLLSDRFSAERPKGSFSTLEIQRTEQGDSAMYLCASSSTIGTEAFFGQGTRLTVV.